This T cell receptor (beta chain) was documented in a study of T cells expressing NK-cell markers. Background on the study: With respect to HCMV, most of the eight sequenced donors were seropositive, and one was seronegative.

Findings and limits, study-wide: One observes that, in several donors, these clonotypes were also the leading ones within the CD3+CD56-NKG2C+ fraction. Of the CD8+ T cell pool in 5 to 7 donors, roughly 1.0-8% was accounted for by dominant NKG2C+ clonotypes.

Germline V CDR1 and CDR2: MNHEY, SMNVEV (reference sequence). This CDR3 has 15 residues. Points on this clonotype: As yet, its antigen is unknown.

TCRdb processed the 5' RACE reads again and assigns one entry to each CDR3 protein, with no DNA. Its clone listing holds approximately 550,000 distinct CDR3 sequences. This sequence was found in a young man in good health. Material: blood T cells: a sorted CD56 or NKG2C T cell subset, CD4+ or CD8+ T cells, or bulk PBMC T cells (not recorded which). The chain combines TRBV27 with TRBJ1-5; TCRdb gives TRBD1 as the D gene, but with no DNA this cannot be confirmed. The CDR3: CASSSQGQAGQPQHF.